These 11 T cell receptor beta chains were sequenced from one sample in a study of human T cells and chemical hapten exposure. The time point: patch test 3, about 24 weeks after DPC sensitization. Treatment specified: therapeutic diphenylcyclopropenone sensitization with weekly scalp DPC. TCRdb called the RACE reads again in MiXCR, with one record for every CDR3 protein. Of 90,000 to 140,000 distinct CDR3 sequences listed, under 40% are singletons. The sequencing here drew on whole blood, taken in connection with sensitization to the hapten diphenylcyclopropenone (DPC). These TCRs come from a man in his forties with alopecia areata. Some clones in this sample may be carry-over from other donors' samples.

The V gene is TRBV6-5, the J gene TRBJ1-2; D gene ambiguous. Germline CDR1 and CDR2: MNHEY and SVGAGI. Trimming took off 0 bases at V and 3 bases at J, with 11 bases between the two ends. The CDR3 sequence is 15 residues long. CDR3 DNA sequence: TGTGCCAGCAGTTACTCGAAGGGCAGGCACTATGGCTACACCTTC. It is translated as CASSYSKGRHYGYTF.

This clonotype turned up a few times. The J gene is TRBJ1-6, the V gene TRBV11-2; D gene unclear. Germline V CDR1 and CDR2: SGHAT, FQNNGV. The CDR3 totals 13 residues. V was cut by 3 bases and J by 6 bases, with 6 bases left in between. CDR3 loop: CASSFSTNSPLHF. In nucleotides, the CDR3 is TGTGCCAGCAGCTTCTCCACTAATTCACCCCTCCACTTT.

This clonotype showed up many times. This chain uses TRBV7-7 with TRBJ2-7; 9 nucleotides agree with TRBD1. The CDR3 covers 15 residues. The germline V gene encodes CDR1 SSHAT and CDR2 FNYEAQ (reference sequence). The CDR3 reads CASSRDRVSSYEQYV. The DNA for the CDR3 is TGTGCTAGCAGCCGGGACAGGGTATCCTCCTACGAGCAGTACGTC.

The V and J genes are TRBV6-5 and TRBJ2-5; D is unresolved. This CDR3 is built from 15 residues. Trimming removed 1 base at V and 5 bases at J, with 14 bases between. Germline CDR1 is MNHEY and CDR2 is SVGAGI. As DNA, the CDR3 is TGTGCCAGCAGTTACTTCAAATCGATGGTGGAGACCCAGTACTTC. Translated, it gives CASSYFKSMVETQYF.

This chain connects TRBV7-8 to TRBJ1-3, with D perhaps matching TRBD1 (6 bases). The CDR3 is 16 amino acids. Germline V gives CDR1 SGHVS, CDR2 FQNEAQ. V was trimmed by 1 base and J by 2 bases, leaving 12 bases between them. The CDR3 DNA is TGTGCCAGCAGCTTAGGGGCTCCAGGGGCTGGAAACACCATATATTTT. It encodes CASSLGAPGAGNTIYF.

This clonotype was counted a few times. The CDR3 DNA reads as TGTGCCAGCAGCCCCATCCCTGGCACTTCCTACGAGCAGTACTTC. Protein sequence: CASSPIPGTSYEQYF. The chain couples TRBV3-1 to TRBJ2-7; no reliable D call. CDR1 and CDR2 (germline): LGHDT, YNNKEL (reference sequence). V lost 4 bases to trimming and J lost 1 base, with 14 bases between them. The CDR3 loop spans 15 amino acids.

This clonotype was seen a handful of times. The rearrangement joins TRBV13 to TRBJ2-7; TRBD1 matches 8 bases. This CDR3 has 14 residues. V shed 5 bases and J 2 bases; nucleotides not matched to a gene: 5. The germline CDR1 and CDR2 sequences are PRHDT and FYEKMQ (reference sequence). CDR3 protein: CASSTEQGAYEQYV. CDR3 coding DNA: TGTGCCAGCAGCACCGAACAGGGGGCCTACGAGCAGTACGTC.

The chain is built from TRBV7-9 and TRBJ2-4, with TRBD2 as a possible D gene (5 bases). Trimming shortened V by 3 bases and J by 0 bases, and 12 bases separated the two germline ends. This CDR3 is built from 16 residues. Looked up from germline, CDR1 is SEHNR and CDR2 is FQNEAQ (reference sequence). CDR3 nucleotides: TGTGCCAGCAGCTTCCTAGGCGGGCAAGCCAAAAACATTCAGTACTTC. Encoded protein: CASSFLGGQAKNIQYF.

CDR3 in amino acids: CASSQTSGRAVTGELFF. The CDR3 coding sequence is TGTGCCAGCAGCCAAACTAGCGGTAGGGCCGTCACCGGGGAGCTGTTTTTT. V is TRBV3-1 and J is TRBJ2-2, with 8 positions matching TRBD2. The CDR3 covers 17 residues. The germline V gene encodes CDR1 LGHDT and CDR2 YNNKEL (reference sequence). The V gene end was trimmed by 2 bases and the J gene end by 4 bases; junction bases not matched to a gene: 9.

This chain links TRBV13 with TRBJ1-1, with no clear D. V was trimmed by 5 bases and J by 1 base, leaving 17 bases between them. Germline V CDR1 and CDR2: PRHDT, FYEKMQ (reference sequence). The CDR3 is 16 amino acids. For the CDR3, the DNA is TGTGCCAGCAGCCCTCCAGGTAGTACTCCGAACACTGAAGCTTTCTTT. Its translation is CASSPPGSTPNTEAFF.

This clonotype has only a few counts. V gene TRBV12-3 or TRBV12-4 combines with J gene TRBJ2-7; unclear D gene. The length of the CDR3 is 13 residues. The germline V and J ends were trimmed by 6 bases and 1 base, with 10 bases remaining between them. The CDR3 here is CASSIPGSYEQYF. The CDR3 DNA is TGTGCCAGCAGCATCCCCGGATCCTACGAGCAGTACTTC.